This entry is about one T cell receptor beta chain. Antigen: not known. Per germline, CDR1 SGHAT and CDR2 FQDESV (reference sequence). The CDR3 is made up of 16 amino acids. Deletions cut 10 bases from V and 1 base from J, with 20 bases between. These data are taken from a study of cytomegalovirus exposure and HLA in healthy donors. Study at large: The 120 validation repertoires used the same platform as the 550 to 800 first-cohort repertoires (as reported by a later analysis). Study-wide results and caveats: Most TCR sequences were rare, but some public TCRs occurred in many donors. The CMV antigen specificity of a few CMV-associated chains was confirmed through in vitro analysis. The study recorded 160 or so TCR beta chains that were cytomegalovirus-associated.

Repertoires were generated with immunoSEQ multiplex PCR, while TCRdb's copy carries only in-frame clones and drops some. This sample has roughly 130,000 clones, with about 90% found just once. This receptor was obtained from a woman in her 30s in good health and CMV-seropositive. Sequences were obtained from PBMCs. The chain employs TRBV11-1 and TRBJ2-1; TRBD2 is a possible D gene (5 bases). DNA of the CDR3: TGTGCCACCGCGGTAAGAGGGAGTGTATCCTACAATGAGCAGTTCTTC. It codes for CATAVRGSVSYNEQFF.